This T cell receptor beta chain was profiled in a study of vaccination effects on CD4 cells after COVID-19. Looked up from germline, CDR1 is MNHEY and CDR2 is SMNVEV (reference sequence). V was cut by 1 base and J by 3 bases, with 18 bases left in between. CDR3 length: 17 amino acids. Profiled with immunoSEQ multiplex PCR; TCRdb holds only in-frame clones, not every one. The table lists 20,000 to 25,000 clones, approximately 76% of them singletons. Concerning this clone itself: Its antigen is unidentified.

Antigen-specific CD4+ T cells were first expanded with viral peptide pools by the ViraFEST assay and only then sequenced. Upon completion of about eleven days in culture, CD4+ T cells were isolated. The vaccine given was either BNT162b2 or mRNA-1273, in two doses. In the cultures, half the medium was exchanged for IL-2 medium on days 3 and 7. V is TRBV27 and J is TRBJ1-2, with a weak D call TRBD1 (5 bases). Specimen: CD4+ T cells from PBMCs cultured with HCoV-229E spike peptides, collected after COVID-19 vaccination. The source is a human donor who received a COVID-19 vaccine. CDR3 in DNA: TGTGCCAGCAGTTTATATCGGGGGGGAGGGCTAGACTATGGCTACACCTTC. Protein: CASSLYRGGGLDYGYTF.